Following are 9 T cell receptor beta chains from one sample sequenced in a study of beta chain features in type 1 diabetes. Expressed TCRB transcripts were sequenced after all isolated RNA was converted to cDNA. TCRdb's copy holds only in-frame clones and misses some; the assay was immunoSEQ multiplex PCR. Here the sample spans 600,000 or so clones, around 12% being singletons. Which antigens these TCRs recognize remains unknown. General observations from the study: All four CD4+ subsets of Type 1 diabetes patients contained TCRB CDR3s that were moderately but significantly shorter.

The source material was naive CD4+ T cells from blood. The receptors were gathered from a man aged 25 to 40 with type 1 diabetes.

The chain is built from TRBV5-1 and TRBJ2-7; D unclear. The germline V gene has CDR1 SGHRS and CDR2 YFSETQ. This CDR3 is 15 amino acids long. V dropped 0 bases and J dropped 0 bases, with 10 bases sitting between them. CDR3 nucleotides: TGCGCCAGCAGCTTGGAAGGGCCGAGCTCCTACGAGCAGTACTTC. It codes for CASSLEGPSSYEQYF.

The gene calls are TRBV29-1 and TRBJ1-3; unclear D gene. The V end lost 5 bases, the J end lost 0 bases, and 8 bases lay between the germline ends. The CDR3 consists of 13 residues. The germline CDR1 and CDR2 sequences are SQVTM and ANQGSEA. CDR3 coding DNA: TGCAGCGTTTATCTCAGCTCTGGAAACACCATATATTTT. Translation: CSVYLSSGNTIYF.

The chain carries TRBV5-6 and TRBJ1-1, with unresolved D. Trimming removed 4 bases from V and 0 bases from J, with 13 bases in between. The CDR3 is 15 residues long. Germline CDR1 is SGHDT and CDR2 is YYEEEE. CDR3 loop: CASSPRRVLNTEAFF. In DNA form, the CDR3 reads TGTGCCAGCAGCCCGCGACGGGTCCTGAACACTGAAGCTTTCTTT.

This clone was recorded a few times. The rearrangement joins TRBV6-5 to TRBJ1-1; TRBD1 might be the D (6 bases). Germline assignment: CDR1 MNHEY and CDR2 SVGAGI. Between the trimmed V and J ends, which lost 5 bases and 4 bases, there was a span of 17 bases. The CDR3 totals 15 residues. DNA for the CDR3: TGTGCCAGCAGTACTCGGACAGTCCAGATCACTGAAGCTTTCTTT. Its translation: CASSTRTVQITEAFF.

This clone was recorded a few times. This same CDR3 is encoded by further DNA sequences in the sample. The gene calls are TRBV20-1 and TRBJ1-1; D might be TRBD1 (6 bases). The V end lost 6 bases, the J end lost 4 bases, and 6 bases lay between the germline ends. CDR3 length: 10 amino acids. Germline loops: CDR1 DFQATT, CDR2 SNEGSKA (reference sequence). The CDR3 spells CSAGGTEAFF. In DNA, the CDR3 is TGCAGTGCAGGGGGCACTGAAGCTTTCTTT.

A few counts support this clone. The rearrangement links TRBV19 to TRBJ1-1; 9 nucleotides line up with TRBD1. V shed 5 bases, J shed 3 bases, and the junction held 4 bases outside the gene matches. The CDR3 is made up of 14 amino acids. Germline CDR1 and CDR2: LNHDA and SQIVND (reference sequence). CDR3 amino acids: CASSVDRGDTEAFF. Written as DNA, the CDR3 is TGTGCCAGTAGTGTGGACAGGGGAGACACTGAAGCTTTCTTT.

This clone was recorded at least ten times. The CDR3 reads CATSRDSNEQFF. CDR3 coding DNA: TGTGCCACCAGCAGAGATAGCAATGAGCAGTTCTTC. The V gene is TRBV15, the J gene TRBJ2-1; D ambiguous. CDR3 size: 12 residues. From germline, CDR1 is LNHNV and CDR2 YYDKDF (reference sequence). Trimming shortened V by 0 bases and J by 6 bases, and 3 bases separated the two germline ends.

The rearrangement uses TRBV4-3 and TRBJ2-6; no firm D call. The length of the CDR3 is 16 residues. Trimming removed 0 bases at V and 2 bases at J, with 8 bases between. Germline loops: CDR1 LGHNA, CDR2 YSLEER. This CDR3 reads CASSQDAEPGANVLTF. The CDR3 bases are TGCGCCAGCAGCCAAGACGCGGAGCCTGGGGCCAACGTCCTGACTTTC.

The chain couples TRBV7-2 to TRBJ2-7; 9 positions agree with TRBD1. With V trimmed by 3 bases and J by 5 bases, 8 bases remained unmatched. The germline CDR1 and CDR2 sequences are SGHTA and FQGNSA. There are 15 residues in the CDR3. CDR3 in DNA: TGTGCCAGCAGCTTCCGGGACAGGGCCATCGACGAGCAGTACTTC. Its protein product is CASSFRDRAIDEQYF.